This T cell receptor beta chain was recorded in a study of sequential checkpoint blockade in melanoma. Study information: TCRβ was sequenced from DNA of some 89 pretreatment tumors. Overall study results and limits: Patients with week-13 increases in T-cell fraction and clonality benefited about 30 times more often. PD-L1 staining and CD8+ counts, not mutational load, tracked tumor T-cell clonality.

Sequencing was performed with immunoSEQ multiplex PCR; in TCRdb, only in-frame clones are kept and a portion is missing. This table holds roughly 13,000 clones, around 20% found once. Concerning this clone: The antigen is not known.

Looked up from germline, CDR1 is KGHSH and CDR2 is LQKENI. The CDR3 has 18 amino acids. Trimming removed 4 bases from V and 1 base from J, with 22 bases in between. The treatment is: randomized to nivolumab then ipilimumab (arm A) or the reverse (arm B). None of the patients previously received DNA-damaging chemotherapy. The gene calls are TRBV18 and TRBJ1-2; D ambiguous. The material sequenced was tumor tissue (inferred from file names), taken from a patient given nivolumab and ipilimumab in sequence. The TCR comes from a human donor with melanoma. CDR3 sequence reads: CASSRTPQGVAVNYGYTF. CDR3 bases: TGTGCCAGCTCACGGACCCCCCAAGGAGTTGCTGTTAACTATGGCTACACCTTC.